This T cell receptor (beta chain) came from a study of T-cell memory formation after mild COVID-19. CDR3 length equals 13 residues. Trimming took off 2 bases at V and 0 bases at J, with 8 bases between the two ends. Germline V CDR1 and CDR2: DFQATT, SNEGSKA (reference sequence). In TCRdb, the 5' RACE reads were re-called with MiXCR into one record per CDR3 protein. The sample has about half a million distinct CDR3 sequences, approximately 18% seen once. This clonotype showed up just a few times. The sequence was obtained from an adult woman who had mild COVID-19 (a few samples of this study predate the infection). Cell type and time point are not known. Sequencing input: PBMCs or a T cell subset sorted from them (not recorded which). The rearrangement uses TRBV20-1 and TRBJ2-7; no definite D call. CDR3 sequence reads: CSARRESSYEQYF. CDR3 sequence (DNA): TGCAGTGCTAGACGTGAGAGCTCCTACGAGCAGTACTTC.